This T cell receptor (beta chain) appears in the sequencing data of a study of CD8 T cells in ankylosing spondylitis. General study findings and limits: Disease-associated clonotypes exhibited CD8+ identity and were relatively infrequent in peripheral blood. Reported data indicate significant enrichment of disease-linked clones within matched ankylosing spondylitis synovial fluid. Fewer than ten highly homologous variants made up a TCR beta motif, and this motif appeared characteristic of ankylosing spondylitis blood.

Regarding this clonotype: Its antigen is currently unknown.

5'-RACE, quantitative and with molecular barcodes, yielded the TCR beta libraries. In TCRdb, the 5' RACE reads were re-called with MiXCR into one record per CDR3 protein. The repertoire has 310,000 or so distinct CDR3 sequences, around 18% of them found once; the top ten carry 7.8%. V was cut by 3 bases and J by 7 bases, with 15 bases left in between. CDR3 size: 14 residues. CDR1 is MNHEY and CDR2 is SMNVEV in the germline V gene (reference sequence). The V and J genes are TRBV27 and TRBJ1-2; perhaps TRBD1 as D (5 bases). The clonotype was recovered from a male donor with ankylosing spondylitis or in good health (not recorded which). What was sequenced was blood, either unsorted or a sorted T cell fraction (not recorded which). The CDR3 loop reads CASSFGQGVSGYTF. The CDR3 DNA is TGTGCCAGCAGTTTCGGGCAGGGTGTTAGTGGCTACACCTTC.